A selection of T cell receptor beta chains follows, all from one sample in a study of T cells in Graves' hyperthyroidism and ophthalmopathy. TCRdb processed the multiplex PCR reads anew with MiXCR; each CDR3 protein has one entry. The data show approximately 600,000 distinct CDR3 sequences, around 21% seen once. Material: blood. These TCRs come from a man aged 25 to 40 with Graves' ophthalmopathy. The CDR3 runs from the conserved cysteine through the conserved F or W. The D gene is left open where the match is weak. The size entry is marked missing in some rows and otherwise reads once, few, many or a size class.

d_gene	v_gene	abundance	j_gene	CDR3aa	CDR3nt
TRBD2	TRBV10-3	.	TRBJ2-3	CAISESHRSEAGGPGDTQYF	TGTGCCATCAGTGAAAGTCATCGGTCGGAGGCGGGAGGGCCCGGAGATACGCAGTATTTT
TRBD1	TRBV29-1	.	TRBJ2-2	CSVSGTVYTGELFF	TGCAGCGTTTCCGGGACAGTCTACACCGGGGAGCTGTTTTTT
.	TRBV7-9	few	TRBJ2-1	CASSSDSLDNEQFF	TGTGCCAGCAGCTCGGACTCCCTTGACAATGAGCAGTTCTTC
TRBD1	TRBV10-2	.	TRBJ2-7	CANPLWGQGYTYEQYF	TGCGCCAACCCTCTATGGGGACAGGGTTATACCTACGAGCAGTACTTC
.	TRBV2	many	TRBJ2-1	CASSGVVVYNEQFF	TGTGCCAGCAGTGGGGTAGTAGTCTACAATGAGCAGTTCTTC
TRBD2	TRBV29-1	few	TRBJ2-1	CSTTGGLAGGFYNEQFF	TGCAGCACGACCGGGGGACTAGCGGGAGGGTTTTACAATGAGCAGTTCTTC
.	TRBV28	many	TRBJ2-1	CASSLSSEQFF	TGTGCCAGCAGTTTATCGAGTGAGCAGTTCTTC
TRBD2	TRBV6-1	.	TRBJ2-5	CASRQGTSGSIKTQYF	TGTGCCAGCAGACAGGGAACTAGCGGGAGCATAAAGACCCAGTACTTC
.	TRBV4-1	.	TRBJ2-7	CASSPVWGRINEQYF	TGCGCCAGCAGCCCGGTTTGGGGCAGGATAAACGAGCAGTACTTC
.	TRBV20-1	.	TRBJ2-1	CSAMGGTYNEQFF	TGCAGTGCTATGGGTGGGACGTACAATGAGCAGTTCTTC
.	TRBV28	.	TRBJ2-5	CASSSAQGETQYF	TGTGCCAGCAGTTCGGCTCAAGGGGAGACCCAGTACTTC
TRBD1	TRBV12-3/TRBV12-4	many	TRBJ2-3	CASSPGQGASDTQYF	TGTGCCAGCAGTCCCGGACAGGGGGCATCAGATACGCAGTATTTT
TRBD2	TRBV24-1	.	TRBJ2-1	CATSFPGLGGGYEQFF	TGTGCCACCAGCTTCCCGGGACTAGGGGGGGGCTATGAGCAGTTCTTC
.	TRBV10-3	.	TRBJ1-1	CAVQGLNTEAFF	TGTGCCGTACAGGGCCTGAACACTGAAGCTTTCTTT
.	TRBV5-1	.	TRBJ2-2	CASRATALLAGELFF	TGCGCCAGCAGAGCGACAGCCCTTTTAGCTGGGGAGCTGTTTTTT
.	TRBV10-3	.	TRBJ2-5	CAIRRGETQYF	TGTGCCATCAGGAGAGGGGAGACCCAGTACTTC
.	TRBV27	.	TRBJ2-7	CASGDLSTLPAYEQYF	TGTGCCAGCGGGGATCTGAGTACTCTTCCAGCCTACGAGCAGTACTTC
.	TRBV5-6	many	TRBJ1-1	CASSLARAEAFF	TGTGCCAGCAGCTTGGCAAGGGCTGAAGCTTTCTTT
TRBD2	TRBV7-2	.	TRBJ2-5	CASSLSKLGLADRWEETQYF	TGTGCCAGCAGCTTATCAAAATTGGGACTAGCGGATCGGTGGGAAGAGACCCAGTACTTC
.	TRBV28	.	TRBJ2-7	CASSRLPRPYEQYF	TGTGCCAGCAGCCGACTCCCGCGACCCTACGAGCAGTACTTC
TRBD2	TRBV5-5	.	TRBJ2-5	CASTPGGGAGETQYF	TGTGCCAGCACCCCTGGGGGAGGGGCCGGAGAGACCCAGTACTTC
.	TRBV7-2	many	TRBJ2-2	CASSLNFPGPGELFF	TGTGCCAGCAGCTTAAACTTTCCGGGCCCCGGGGAGCTGTTTTTT
TRBD1	TRBV6-2/TRBV6-3	many	TRBJ1-5	CASSYGTGVYQPQHF	TGTGCCAGCAGTTACGGGACAGGGGTTTATCAGCCCCAGCATTTT
TRBD2	TRBV27	.	TRBJ2-3	CAGRIGTRIDTQYF	TGTGCCGGCAGAATCGGGACTAGGATAGATACGCAGTATTTT
TRBD1	TRBV3-1	many	TRBJ1-1	CASSQGGDRGNTEAFF	TGTGCCAGCAGCCAGGGGGGGGACAGGGGGAACACTGAAGCTTTCTTT
TRBD1	TRBV10-1	.	TRBJ2-1	CASSGTGGENEQFF	TGCGCCAGCAGCGGGACAGGGGGCGAAAATGAGCAGTTCTTC
.	TRBV30	.	TRBJ1-6	CAWSQGVRSPLHF	TGTGCCTGGAGTCAAGGAGTGAGATCACCCCTCCACTTT
TRBD2	TRBV5-1	many	TRBJ2-3	CASSPLAGGQGDTQYF	TGCGCCAGCAGCCCACTAGCGGGAGGGCAGGGAGATACGCAGTATTTT
TRBD2	TRBV7-9	.	TRBJ2-1	CASSPKTSGRGLQFF	TGTGCCAGCAGCCCGAAGACTAGCGGGAGAGGTCTTCAGTTCTTC
.	TRBV6-1	few	TRBJ2-2	CASSSAREAGHLTGELFF	TGTGCCAGCAGTTCCGCACGTGAGGCGGGACACCTCACCGGGGAGCTGTTTTTT
TRBD2	TRBV4-1	few	TRBJ2-1	CASSPSLADYYNEQFF	TGCGCCAGCAGCCCGTCCCTAGCGGATTACTACAATGAGCAGTTCTTC
TRBD2	TRBV5-1	many	TRBJ2-7	CASSLSPFSGRKNEQYF	TGCGCCAGCAGCTTGTCCCCTTTCAGCGGGAGAAAAAACGAGCAGTACTTC
.	TRBV2	few	TRBJ2-3	CASRGLASTDTQYF	TGTGCCAGCAGGGGACTCGCTAGCACAGATACGCAGTATTTT
.	TRBV4-1	.	TRBJ2-6	CASKPLGANVLTF	TGCGCCAGCAAACCCCTTGGGGCCAACGTCCTGACTTTC
.	TRBV18	.	TRBJ2-5	CASSPPIPNQETQYF	TGTGCCAGCTCACCACCGATCCCCAACCAAGAGACCCAGTACTTC
.	TRBV5-4	.	TRBJ2-1	CASTPATGGNEQFF	TGTGCCAGCACCCCCGCCACCGGAGGGAATGAGCAGTTCTTC
.	TRBV18	many	TRBJ2-1	CASSPQSYNEQFF	TGTGCCAGCTCACCACAAAGCTACAATGAGCAGTTCTTC